The clone carrying this TCR beta chain was seen at least ten times. Its antigen is not identified. This entry belongs to a study of T cell repertoires in cytomegalovirus infection. Study-level background: The public TCR beta signatures pointed to both CMV infection and matching HLA type.

This CDR3 is 14 amino acids long. The V end lost 7 bases, the J end lost 4 bases, and 15 bases lay between the germline ends. Germline V gene lookup returns CDR1 SNHLY and CDR2 FYNNEI. Study conclusions and caveats: HLA-C-restricted CMV-specific TCR beta clonotypes were dominant in the ex vivo response. Accumulated public TCR beta family frequency recognized individuals carrying CMV together with the relevant HLA.

TCRdb re-derived calls from the reads in MiXCR, one entry per CDR3 protein. The table has 900,000 to 950,000 distinct CDR3 sequences, approximately 30% seen once. The rearrangement uses TRBV2 and TRBJ2-3; D tentatively reads TRBD1 or TRBD2 (5 bases each). The receptor comes from a human donor in good health (CMV status not recorded). Some clones in this sample may be carry-over from other donors' samples. Sequencing was performed on cultured CD8+ T cells from PBMCs, taken from culture after CMV antigen stimulation. The CDR3 protein is CASNPWGRADTQYF. The CDR3 region has the DNA TGTGCCAGCAATCCGTGGGGACGCGCAGATACGCAGTATTTT.